The rows below give T cell receptor beta chains drawn from one sample of a study of T-cell memory formation after mild COVID-19. One entry per CDR3 protein results from TCRdb running MiXCR on the 5' RACE reads. Among under 250,000 distinct CDR3 sequences listed, about 16% were seen once. Specimen: PBMCs or a T cell subset sorted from them (not recorded which). These receptors all come from an adult woman who had mild COVID-19 (a few samples of this study predate the infection). Cell type and time point are not known. Each CDR3 is given with its conserved first and last residue. A D gene is named only where the DNA matches it firmly. Some rows mark clone size as missing; the rest say once, few, many or name a class of expanded clone.

V gene	D gene	clone size	J gene	CDR3 protein	CDR3 DNA
TRBV7-9	TRBD1	once	TRBJ1-1	CASSLETGVMREAFF	TGTGCCAGCAGCTTAGAGACAGGGGTGATGCGTGAAGCTTTCTTT
TRBV6-5	.	.	TRBJ1-3	CASRAGNTIYF	TGTGCCAGCAGGGCTGGAAACACCATATATTTT
TRBV24-1	TRBD1	.	TRBJ1-2	CATSDPRTGGSLGYTF	TGTGCCACCAGTGATCCCCGGACAGGGGGAAGTCTGGGCTACACCTTC
TRBV4-3	.	.	TRBJ2-1	CASSQWSGPIQSSYNEQFF	TGCGCCAGCAGCCAATGGAGCGGGCCGATTCAGAGCTCCTACAATGAGCAGTTCTTC
TRBV6-5	.	many	TRBJ1-1	CASTLIAGALNTEAFF	TGTGCCAGCACCTTAATCGCAGGTGCTTTAAACACTGAAGCTTTCTTT
TRBV18	TRBD2	many	TRBJ2-3	CASATAGGTDTQYF	TGTGCCAGCGCAACCGCGGGGGGCACAGATACGCAGTATTTT
TRBV9	TRBD2	many	TRBJ2-2	CASSKTPGLAGGAITGELFF	TGTGCCAGCAGCAAGACTCCGGGACTAGCGGGAGGCGCCATTACCGGGGAGCTGTTTTTT
TRBV7-9	.	few	TRBJ1-2	CASSPAGGLSYGYTF	TGTGCCAGCAGCCCTGCTGGGGGATTGAGCTATGGCTACACCTTC
TRBV20-1	TRBD1	few	TRBJ1-6	CSARDPGQGLSPNSPLHF	TGCAGTGCTAGAGACCCGGGACAGGGGCTCAGCCCCAATTCACCCCTCCACTTT
TRBV19	.	.	TRBJ2-5	CASSATDQETQYF	TGTGCCAGTAGTGCGACAGACCAAGAGACCCAGTACTTC
TRBV12-3/TRBV12-4	TRBD2	.	TRBJ2-3	CASSSRTSAPHLTQYF	TGTGCCAGCAGTTCGCGCACTAGCGCTCCCCACCTTACGCAGTATTTT
TRBV20-1	.	.	TRBJ2-3	CSARDIRGPAIVRDTQYF	TGCAGTGCTAGAGATATACGGGGGCCCGCTATAGTTAGAGATACGCAGTATTTT
TRBV15	.	few	TRBJ2-7	CATSLSGVGYEQYF	TGTGCCACCAGCTTGTCGGGGGTTGGGTACGAGCAGTACTTC
TRBV20-1	TRBD2	.	TRBJ2-3	CSARTSGEDTQYF	TGCAGTGCCCGGACTAGCGGGGAGGATACGCAGTATTTT
TRBV5-1	TRBD2	few	TRBJ2-1	CASSFGGRYSYNEQFF	TGCGCCAGCAGCTTTGGCGGGAGGTACTCCTACAATGAGCAGTTCTTC
TRBV19	.	.	TRBJ2-3	CASSIWDTQYF	TGTGCCAGTAGTATTTGGGATACGCAGTATTTT
TRBV12-3/TRBV12-4	.	many	TRBJ2-3	CASSLSYTQYF	TGTGCCAGCAGTCTATCGTATACGCAGTATTTT
TRBV7-3	.	.	TRBJ1-1	CASSLTPGAGTEAFF	TGTGCCAGCAGCTTAACCCCAGGGGCGGGCACTGAAGCTTTCTTT
TRBV25-1	.	.	TRBJ1-5	CASSGSGWSNQPQHF	TGTGCCAGCAGTGGTTCAGGTTGGAGCAATCAGCCCCAGCATTTT
TRBV6-5	.	few	TRBJ1-2	CASTDPPVGAHGYTF	TGTGCCAGCACCGACCCCCCGGTAGGAGCGCATGGCTACACCTTC
TRBV6-6	TRBD2	few	TRBJ2-7	CASSSGLASTYEQYF	TGTGCCAGCAGCTCCGGACTAGCGAGCACCTACGAGCAGTACTTC
TRBV11-3	.	.	TRBJ2-3	CASSLDATDTQYF	TGTGCCAGCAGCTTAGATGCCACAGATACGCAGTATTTT
TRBV5-5	.	few	TRBJ2-2	CASDYGTLISTGELFF	TGTGCCAGCGATTATGGGACTCTGATATCCACCGGGGAGCTGTTTTTT
TRBV20-1	.	few	TRBJ2-7	CSATGEAGRTYEQYF	TGCAGTGCCACCGGGGAGGCGGGCCGGACATACGAGCAGTACTTC
TRBV27	.	.	TRBJ1-1	CASRQPWTGNTEAFF	TGTGCCAGCAGACAGCCCTGGACGGGGAACACTGAAGCTTTCTTT
TRBV5-1	TRBD1	many	TRBJ2-1	CASSWDRLSPNPIYNEQFF	TGCGCCAGCAGCTGGGACAGACTTTCCCCGAACCCTATCTACAATGAGCAGTTCTTC
TRBV24-1	.	few	TRBJ2-4	CATSDLPVGGAKNIQYF	TGTGCCACCAGTGATTTGCCGGTCGGGGGAGCCAAAAACATTCAGTACTTC
TRBV24-1	TRBD1	.	TRBJ2-3	CATSDPLGQVRDTQYF	TGTGCCACCAGTGATCCGTTGGGACAGGTCAGAGATACGCAGTATTTT
TRBV3-1	TRBD1	.	TRBJ2-3	CASSQPGQGITDTQYF	TGTGCCAGCAGCCAGCCGGGACAGGGTATCACAGATACGCAGTATTTT
TRBV7-9	.	.	TRBJ1-1	CASSVAGPPNTEAFF	TGTGCCAGCAGCGTTGCGGGGCCTCCAAACACTGAAGCTTTCTTT
TRBV4-3	.	.	TRBJ2-3	CASSQARSDTQYF	TGCGCCAGCAGCCAAGCTCGATCAGATACGCAGTATTTT
TRBV24-1	.	few	TRBJ1-1	CATKGPTNTEAFF	TGTGCCACCAAAGGGCCCACAAACACTGAAGCTTTCTTT
TRBV6-5	TRBD1	.	TRBJ1-1	CASSTLDRGKSEAFF	TGTGCCAGCAGTACCCTTGACAGGGGGAAGTCTGAAGCTTTCTTT
TRBV12-3/TRBV12-4	.	.	TRBJ2-3	CASNSLQGVTDTQYF	TGTGCCAGCAACAGTTTGCAGGGTGTGACAGATACGCAGTATTTT
TRBV6-5	TRBD1	.	TRBJ1-2	CASRTPGQGTYGYTF	TGTGCCAGCAGGACACCGGGACAGGGAACCTATGGCTACACCTTC
TRBV9	TRBD1	.	TRBJ1-6	CASSVGQGGNSPLHF	TGTGCCAGCAGCGTGGGACAGGGTGGGAATTCACCCCTCCACTTT
TRBV29-1	.	.	TRBJ2-1	CSAVGHISYNEQFF	TGCAGCGCCGTAGGCCATATATCCTACAATGAGCAGTTCTTC
TRBV5-6	.	.	TRBJ2-7	CASSLYGPTGYEQYF	TGTGCCAGCAGCTTGTATGGACCTACAGGATACGAGCAGTACTTC
TRBV12-3/TRBV12-4	.	few	TRBJ2-7	CASTLTGNEQYF	TGTGCCAGCACCCTGACGGGGAACGAGCAGTACTTC
TRBV30	.	.	TRBJ1-5	CALKGGDGQPQHF	TGTGCCCTCAAGGGAGGGGATGGGCAGCCCCAGCATTTT
TRBV11-2	.	few	TRBJ1-1	CASKLSRSQHEAFF	TGTGCCAGCAAGCTTAGTAGGTCTCAGCATGAAGCTTTCTTT
TRBV9	.	few	TRBJ1-2	CASSGPGADGYTF	TGTGCCAGCAGCGGCCCGGGGGCGGATGGCTACACCTTC
TRBV5-1	TRBD1	.	TRBJ1-1	CASSRMTGGAVGTEAFF	TGCGCCAGCAGCCGGATGACAGGGGGCGCGGTAGGCACTGAAGCTTTCTTT
TRBV5-1	TRBD1	.	TRBJ2-4	CASSQDRTETYF	TGCGCCAGCAGCCAGGACAGGACAGAGACTTACTTC
TRBV4-2	TRBD2	.	TRBJ2-5	CASSQDWGRARETQYF	TGTGCCAGCAGCCAAGACTGGGGGAGGGCACGAGAGACCCAGTACTTC
TRBV19	.	.	TRBJ1-6	CASGGRGPDYNSPLHF	TGTGCCAGTGGGGGCAGGGGTCCCGACTATAATTCACCCCTCCACTTT
TRBV6-4	TRBD1	.	TRBJ1-2	CASSEGGGQTSSNYGYTF	TGTGCCAGCAGTGAAGGGGGCGGACAGACGTCGTCTAACTATGGCTACACATTC
TRBV5-6	.	few	TRBJ1-1	CASSFGRDTEAFF	TGTGCCAGCAGCTTTGGAAGGGACACTGAAGCTTTCTTT
TRBV6-5	TRBD2	few	TRBJ2-3	CASSYSPFDPRLARQYF	TGTGCCAGCAGTTACTCCCCCTTCGACCCGAGACTAGCAAGGCAGTATTTT
TRBV20-1	TRBD2	.	TRBJ2-1	CSAREGSGRAFEQFF	TGCAGTGCTAGAGAGGGCAGCGGGAGGGCCTTTGAGCAGTTCTTC
TRBV2	.	.	TRBJ2-5	CASQVGRYQETQYF	TGTGCCAGCCAGGTCGGCAGGTACCAAGAGACCCAGTACTTC
TRBV29-1	TRBD2	once	TRBJ2-1	CSVPKGAGGSYNEQFF	TGCAGCGTTCCAAAGGGTGCGGGAGGATCCTACAATGAGCAGTTCTTC
TRBV7-2	TRBD2	few	TRBJ2-7	CASSPPGGGRQYF	TGTGCCAGCAGCCCACCCGGCGGGGGGCGGCAGTACTTC